This entry is about one TCR beta chain. Study processing details: Reference gene primer amplification gave nucleated cell count estimates. Clones were read by immunoSEQ multiplex PCR, and TCRdb kept only the in-frame ones, dropping some. V, J and clone size were drawn from that table, and D and trimming were deduced from the DNA. Of 300,000 to 350,000 clones in the sample, over 80% were seen once. The sample belongs to a study of blood T cell repertoires in COVID-19. The V gene lost 5 bases and the J gene lost 7 bases, with 12 bases spanning the gap. There are 12 residues in the CDR3. The germline V gene encodes CDR1 SGHAT and CDR2 FQNNGV. Participant age was about 18 to 95 years, and participants resided in roughly 25 US areas. The study assigned cohorts using participant-reported clinical history.

The chain combines TRBV11-2 with TRBJ2-7; D not certain. The origin of this receptor is a man aged 25 to 40 who had recovered from COVID-19. The sequencing input was PBMCs or T cells enriched from blood (not recorded which). CDR3 amino acids: CASSHGPNEQYF. CDR3 nucleotides: TGTGCCAGCAGCCATGGCCCGAATGAGCAGTACTTC.